This T cell receptor (beta chain) was found in a study of beta chain features in type 1 diabetes. Since all of the isolated RNA was reverse transcribed, expressed TCRB transcripts were what got sequenced. Here immunoSEQ multiplex PCR was the method, and the copy in TCRdb shows in-frame clones only, minus some. The table lists about 250,000 clones, around 14% of them singletons. The CDR3 covers 17 residues. The V segment lost 0 bases and the J segment 2 bases; nucleotides outside the gene matches: 7. Germline CDR1 and CDR2: SGDLS and YYNGEE. In this sample, this clone turned up a few times. Sequences were obtained from naive CD4+ T cells from blood. This TCR was sampled from a woman in her 40s in good health. This rearrangement joins TRBV9 to TRBJ2-3, with 9 bases fitting TRBD2. The CDR3 DNA follows: TGTGCCAGCAGCGTAGCTGGTCTAGCGGGGAACACAGATACGCAGTATTTT. Amino acid sequence: CASSVAGLAGNTDTQYF.